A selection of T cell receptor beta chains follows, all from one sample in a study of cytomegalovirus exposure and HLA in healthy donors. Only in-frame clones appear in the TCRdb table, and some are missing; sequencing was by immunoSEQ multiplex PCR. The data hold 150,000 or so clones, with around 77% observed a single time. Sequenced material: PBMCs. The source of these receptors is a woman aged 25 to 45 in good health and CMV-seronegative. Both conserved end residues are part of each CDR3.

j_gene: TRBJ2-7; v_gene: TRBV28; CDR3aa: CASSQRAYEQYF
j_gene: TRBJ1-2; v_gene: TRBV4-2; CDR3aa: CASSQEVSGGGPSYGYPF
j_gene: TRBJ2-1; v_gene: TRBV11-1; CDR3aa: CASSRGQSLINMQFF
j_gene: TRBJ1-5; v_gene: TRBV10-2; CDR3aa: CASSGSSNQPQHF
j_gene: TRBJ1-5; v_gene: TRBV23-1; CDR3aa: CASSQDRGRWGNQPQHF
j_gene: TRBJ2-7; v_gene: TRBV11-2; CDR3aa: CASSPLDRGIYEQYF
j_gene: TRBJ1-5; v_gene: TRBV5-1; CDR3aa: CASSQGPGFLSNQPQHF
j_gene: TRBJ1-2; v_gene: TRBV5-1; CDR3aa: CASSLAAGQIYGYTF
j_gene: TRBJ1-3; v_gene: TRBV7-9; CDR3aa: CASSDDSMSTIYF
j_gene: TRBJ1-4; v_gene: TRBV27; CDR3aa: CASSLRPRGEKLFF
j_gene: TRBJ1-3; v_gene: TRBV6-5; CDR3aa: CASSYSTGGNTIYF
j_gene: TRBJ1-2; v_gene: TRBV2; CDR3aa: CASSQGQGYGYTF
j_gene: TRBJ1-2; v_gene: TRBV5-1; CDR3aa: CASSLSGVGDRYGYTF
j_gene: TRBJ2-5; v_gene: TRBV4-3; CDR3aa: CASSQQLQETQYF
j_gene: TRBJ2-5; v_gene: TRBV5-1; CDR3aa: CASSLALGQGRLGTQYF
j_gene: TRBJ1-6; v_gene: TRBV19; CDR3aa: CASSIAGEGQGVSPLHF
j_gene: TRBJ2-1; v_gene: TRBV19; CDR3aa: CASSTLAGGYNEQFF
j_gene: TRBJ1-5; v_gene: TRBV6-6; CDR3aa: CASSPARGQPQHF
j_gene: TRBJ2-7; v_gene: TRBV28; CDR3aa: CASSGGTSYYEQYF
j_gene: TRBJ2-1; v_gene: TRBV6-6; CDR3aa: CASSYSVTENEQFF
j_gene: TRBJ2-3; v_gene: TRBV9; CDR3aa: CASSVAQREVIDTQYF
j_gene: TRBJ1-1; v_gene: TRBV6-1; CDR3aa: CASSEGFGGDTEAFF
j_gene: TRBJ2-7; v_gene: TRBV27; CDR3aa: CASSLAGNPHYEQYF
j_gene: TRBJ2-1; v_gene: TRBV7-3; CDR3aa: CASSLGTSGSGEQFF
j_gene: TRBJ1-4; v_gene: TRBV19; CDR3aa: CASSIGRFGGKLFF
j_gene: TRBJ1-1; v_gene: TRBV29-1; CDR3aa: CSGTANTEAFF
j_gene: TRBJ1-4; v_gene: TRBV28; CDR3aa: CASSLRVLSEKLFF
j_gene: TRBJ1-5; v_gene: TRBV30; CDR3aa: CAWSPLTTTGTGANQPQHF
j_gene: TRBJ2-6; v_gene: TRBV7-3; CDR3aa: CASSSKGAGTGANVLTF
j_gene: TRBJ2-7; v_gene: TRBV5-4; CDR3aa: CASSRGTSGNYEQYF
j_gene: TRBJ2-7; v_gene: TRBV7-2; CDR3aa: CASSLGTGNPYEQYF
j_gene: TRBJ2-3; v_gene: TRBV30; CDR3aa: CAWSAVRTDTQYF
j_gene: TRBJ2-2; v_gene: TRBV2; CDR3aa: CASSASGGYRGGELFF
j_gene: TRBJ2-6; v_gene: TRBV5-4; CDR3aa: CASSLGGGAGANVLTF
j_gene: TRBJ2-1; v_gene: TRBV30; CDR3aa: CAWTWTSGREVYNEQFF
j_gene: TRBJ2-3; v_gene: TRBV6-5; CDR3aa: CASSYLSSATDTQYF